Below, one T cell receptor (beta chain) is given with its context. Its specificity is unknown. This sample stems from a study of cytomegalovirus exposure and HLA in healthy donors. Study details: From about 179 million T cells, an earlier analysis saw around 120 million unique TCR beta sequences.

This CDR3 is built from 13 residues. The V gene end was trimmed by 8 bases and the J gene end by 4 bases; junction bases not matched to a gene: 3. Germline V gene sequence: CDR1 SNHLY, CDR2 FYNNEI. It was with 60 Vbeta and 13 Jbeta primers that the PCR ran. Profiled with immunoSEQ multiplex PCR; TCRdb holds only in-frame clones, not every one. In the table there are 160,000 or so clones, 81% of which are singletons. Study-level findings and limits: The only immune exposure information that was available was CMV serostatus. Earlier analysis yielded a pattern in which most TCR beta V segments were productive about 90% or about 30% of the time.

J is TRBJ1-2 and V is TRBV2; TRBD1 agrees at 11 bases. This TCR was recovered from a man aged 45-60 years in good health and CMV-seropositive. Sequenced sample: PBMCs. CDR3 protein: CASADRGPYGYTF. The CDR3 region has the DNA TGTGCCAGCGCGGACAGGGGGCCCTATGGCTACACCTTC.